This TCR beta chain was recovered during a study of CD8+CD57+ T cells in acquired aplastic anemia. As for the study in general: Average DNA yield from sorted CD4+ and CD8+ cells was around 3.2 ug. Among healthy donors, CD4+ cells averaged around 11 million reads.

CDR3 and TCR beta VDJ profiling relied on a genomic DNA template. MiXCR was run by TCRdb on the reads, yielding one entry per CDR3 protein. The table lists roughly 180,000 distinct CDR3 sequences, 45% to 50% of them singletons. The ends were cut back, 7 bases at V and 0 bases at J, with 10 bases in the middle. The CDR3 length is 15 residues. Germline loops: CDR1 LNHDA, CDR2 SQIVND (reference sequence). Study-wide points: Patients and controls shared twenty-nine CD8+ CDR3 sequences. Patients and controls were not found to differ significantly in CD8+ Simpson's diversity.

For this clonotype: The target antigen is unknown.

Input material: sorted CD4+, CD8+, or CD8+CD57+ T cells (not recorded which) from PBMCs. This sequence joins TRBV19 and TRBJ1-6, with a possible D match to TRBD1 (5 bases). This receptor was taken from a human donor in good health. The CDR3 loop is CASKQESSYNSPLHF. The CDR3 coding sequence is TGTGCCAGTAAACAGGAAAGCTCCTATAATTCACCCCTCCACTTT.